The present T cell receptor (beta chain) was sequenced within a study of sequential checkpoint blockade in melanoma. Overall study: First-line arms were nivolumab then ipilimumab, or the reverse, randomized 1:1. Both treatment sequences were followed by maintenance nivolumab.

Only in-frame clones appear in the TCRdb table, and some are missing; sequencing was by immunoSEQ multiplex PCR. The sample holds 15,000 to 20,000 clones, around 70% seen once. As to treatment: randomized to nivolumab then ipilimumab (arm A) or the reverse (arm B). Patients had received no earlier DNA-damaging chemotherapy. Live CD3+CD8+ CD19− CD56− cells were sorted from PBMCs. Looked up from germline, CDR1 is GTSNPN and CDR2 is SVGIG (reference sequence). The CDR3 spans 15 residues. V shed 4 bases, J shed 3 bases, and the junction held 6 bases outside the gene matches. This chain joins TRBV30 and TRBJ2-2, with 9 positions matching TRBD2. This sequence originates from a human donor with melanoma. The material sequenced was CD8+ T cells sorted from blood (inferred from file names), taken from a patient given nivolumab and ipilimumab in sequence. Written as DNA, the CDR3 is TGTGCCTGGAAAGGCGGGAGGGAGGACACCGGGGAGCTGTTTTTT. Its translation is CAWKGGREDTGELFF.